A single T cell receptor beta chain is shown here with its context. The antigen is unknown. Deep-level assay runs were performed. TCRdb's table, derived via immunoSEQ multiplex PCR, lists solely in-frame clones and lacks some. The repertoire includes around 700,000 clones, approximately 73% of them detected once, and under 2% sits in the top ten. This record belongs to a study of shared clonotypes between healthy human individuals. The V end was cut by 8 bases, the J end by 6 bases, with 14 bases between. The CDR3 is 13 residues long. Germline assignment: CDR1 ENHRY and CDR2 SYGVKD. The study's findings and limits: Genetic and exposure-history diversity was limited by the few donors.

The TCR was taken from a woman aged 25 to 39 in good health. Sequencing was carried out using memory CD4+ T cells sorted from blood. Subset denoted: CD45RA-negative fraction. The gene calls are TRBV10-3 and TRBJ2-1; possible D gene TRBD2, 6 bases. The CDR3 nucleotides read TGTGCCATCGGCAGCGGGCTCGGCAATGAGCAGTTCTTC. It encodes CAIGSGLGNEQFF.